The rows below give T cell receptor beta chains drawn from one sample of a study of blood T cell repertoires in COVID-19. Sequenced by immunoSEQ multiplex PCR; TCRdb stores in-frame clones only, minus some. This sample has roughly 52,000 clones; about nine tenths occur once, and the top ten carry 7.5% to 8.5%. The material sequenced was peripheral blood. These receptors were obtained from a man in his 60s with active COVID-19. The CDR3 runs from the conserved cysteine through the conserved F or W. Fields, in order: V gene, D gene, clone size, J gene, CDR3 protein, CDR3 DNA. D genes are given only for firm matches. Expanded clones are given a class, and other clones once, few, many or no size at all.

V: TRBV5-1; D: TRBD1; size: .; J: TRBJ2-7; CDR3: CASSLAGGLGEQYF; DNA: TGCGCCAGCAGTCTAGCAGGGGGCTTGGGGGAGCAGTACTTC
V: TRBV27; D: .; size: .; J: TRBJ1-6; CDR3: CASRRSQQSGSPLHF; DNA: TGTGCCAGCAGAAGGTCTCAACAATCGGGTTCACCCCTCCACTTT
V: TRBV4-1; D: .; size: .; J: TRBJ1-1; CDR3: CASSHRGGFTTEAFF; DNA: TGCGCCAGCAGCCATCGCGGGGGTTTTACCACTGAAGCTTTCTTT
V: TRBV7-3; D: TRBD1; size: .; J: TRBJ1-3; CDR3: CASSLWRDRGPGGGGNTIYF; DNA: TGTGCCAGCAGCTTATGGAGGGACAGGGGTCCCGGGGGGGGAGGAAACACCATATATTTT
V: TRBV6-6; D: TRBD2; size: .; J: TRBJ2-2; CDR3: CASRLAGVSTGELFF; DNA: TGTGCCAGCAGACTAGCGGGAGTGAGCACCGGGGAGCTGTTTTTT
V: TRBV11-2; D: TRBD1; size: few; J: TRBJ1-1; CDR3: CASSPGRGHTEAFF; DNA: TGTGCCAGCAGCCCTGGCAGGGGGCACACTGAAGCTTTCTTT
V: TRBV6-5; D: .; size: .; J: TRBJ1-2; CDR3: CASSYSYQQNYGYTF; DNA: TGTGCCAGCAGTTACTCATATCAACAAAACTATGGCTACACCTTC
V: TRBV27; D: TRBD1; size: .; J: TRBJ1-1; CDR3: CASSLKGYRGEAFF; DNA: TGTGCCAGCAGTTTAAAGGGATACAGGGGTGAAGCTTTCTTT
V: TRBV5-6; D: .; size: .; J: TRBJ1-5; CDR3: CASSLRHTSNQPQHF; DNA: TGTGCCAGCAGCTTGCGACACACGAGCAATCAGCCCCAGCATTTT
V: TRBV5-1; D: TRBD1; size: .; J: TRBJ2-7; CDR3: CASSLMGQGSEQYF; DNA: TGCGCCAGCAGCTTGATGGGACAGGGCTCCGAGCAGTACTTC
V: TRBV12-5; D: .; size: once; J: TRBJ1-3; CDR3: CASGLVPRGNTIYF; DNA: TGTGCTAGTGGTTTGGTACCGCGGGGAAACACCATATATTTT
V: TRBV5-1; D: TRBD1; size: .; J: TRBJ2-7; CDR3: CASSPDRGYEQYF; DNA: TGCGCCAGCAGCCCGGACAGGGGCTACGAGCAGTACTTC
V: TRBV7-6; D: TRBD2; size: once; J: TRBJ2-2; CDR3: CASSPWTSETGELFF; DNA: TGTGCCAGCAGCCCGTGGACTAGCGAAACCGGGGAGCTGTTTTTT
V: TRBV12-2; D: .; size: .; J: TRBJ2-1; CDR3: CASRFPPRLCEFF; DNA: TGTGCAAGTCGCTTCCCCCCCAGACTTTGTGAGTTCTTC
V: TRBV29-1; D: TRBD1; size: .; J: TRBJ1-2; CDR3: CSVETGGGYTF; DNA: TGCAGCGTTGAAACAGGGGGCGGCTACACCTTC
V: TRBV29-1; D: TRBD2; size: .; J: TRBJ2-3; CDR3: CSVGRTSGGRTDTQYF; DNA: TGCAGCGTGGGAAGGACTAGCGGAGGGCGCACAGATACGCAGTATTTT
V: TRBV5-1; D: TRBD2; size: .; J: TRBJ2-7; CDR3: CASRLPTSGTYEQYF; DNA: TGCGCCAGCAGGCTCCCGACTAGCGGGACCTACGAGCAGTACTTC
V: TRBV7-9; D: TRBD2; size: .; J: TRBJ2-5; CDR3: CASSSTSGGQETQYF; DNA: TGTGCCAGCAGCTCGACTAGCGGGGGACAAGAGACCCAGTACTTC
V: TRBV3-1/TRBV3-2; D: .; size: .; J: TRBJ1-3; CDR3: CASSQRARTRRDTIYF; DNA: TGTGCCAGCAGCCAAAGGGCAAGGACTCGCCGGGACACCATATATTTT
V: TRBV2; D: .; size: .; J: TRBJ1-1; CDR3: CASSYRANTEAFF; DNA: TGTGCCAGCAGCTACAGGGCAAACACTGAAGCTTTCTTT
V: TRBV5-4; D: TRBD2; size: .; J: TRBJ2-1; CDR3: CASSLGLAGLQQVYNEQFF; DNA: TGTGCCAGCAGCTTGGGACTAGCGGGACTACAGCAGGTGTACAATGAGCAGTTCTTC
V: TRBV5-1; D: TRBD2; size: .; J: TRBJ2-5; CDR3: CASSPMGGLRETQYF; DNA: TGCGCCAGCAGCCCCATGGGAGGGTTGAGGGAGACCCAGTACTTC
V: TRBV7-8; D: .; size: .; J: TRBJ2-5; CDR3: CASSLGRQQETQYF; DNA: TGTGCCAGCAGCTTAGGGAGACAGCAAGAGACCCAGTACTTC
V: TRBV29-1; D: .; size: .; J: TRBJ1-1; CDR3: CSVEDLRRGMNTEAFF; DNA: TGCAGCGTTGAAGATCTTCGCAGGGGCATGAACACTGAAGCTTTCTTT
V: TRBV5-1; D: TRBD2; size: .; J: TRBJ2-5; CDR3: CASSLAGLAGVQETQYF; DNA: TGCGCCAGCAGCTTGGCCGGACTAGCGGGAGTTCAGGAGACCCAGTACTTC
V: TRBV25-1; D: .; size: .; J: TRBJ1-1; CDR3: CASNEGGYTEAFF; DNA: TGTGCCAGCAACGAAGGGGGATACACTGAAGCTTTCTTT
V: TRBV5-6; D: TRBD1; size: once; J: TRBJ2-5; CDR3: CASRVGQGPAGTQYF; DNA: TGTGCCAGCAGGGTGGGACAGGGGCCCGCCGGGACCCAGTACTTC
V: TRBV5-1; D: .; size: .; J: TRBJ2-7; CDR3: CASSLQQGEQYF; DNA: TGCGCCAGCAGCTTGCAGCAGGGGGAGCAGTACTTC
V: TRBV7-9; D: .; size: .; J: TRBJ1-2; CDR3: CASSFWTELDYTF; DNA: TGTGCCAGCAGCTTTTGGACAGAACTCGATTACACCTTC
V: TRBV18; D: .; size: .; J: TRBJ2-1; CDR3: CASSPGRDGYEQFF; DNA: TGTGCCAGCTCACCAGGGCGGGATGGGTATGAGCAGTTCTTC
V: TRBV6-5; D: TRBD1; size: .; J: TRBJ2-2; CDR3: CASMNRGRPTGELFF; DNA: TGTGCCAGCATGAACAGGGGCCGACCCACCGGGGAGCTGTTTTTT